Described below is a single T cell receptor beta chain sequence and its context. These data come from a study of shared clonotypes between healthy human individuals. TCRdb's table, derived via immunoSEQ multiplex PCR, lists solely in-frame clones and lacks some. In the table there are roughly 2.6 million clones, 85% to 95% of which are singletons. V was clipped by 4 bases and J by 7 bases, with 15 bases between them. Germline CDR1 is SGDLS and CDR2 is YYNGEE. The CDR3 has 14 amino acids. The sample taken for sequencing was naive CD4+ T cells sorted from blood. Sample subset: CD45RA+ positively selected. This sequence joins TRBV9 and TRBJ1-5, with a possible D match to TRBD1 (6 bases). The clonotype comes from a man aged 18 to 29 in good health. CDR3 in DNA: TGTGCCAGCAGCAAGGAGGGGGGAGGGCAGCCCCAGCATTTT. This translates into CASSKEGGGQPQHF. Complete variable domain (other parts from reference TRBV9 and TRBJ1-5): DSGVTQTPKHLITATGQRVTLRCSPRSGDLSVYWYQQSLDQGLQFLIQYYNGEERAKGNILERFSAQQFPDLHSELNLSSLELGDSALYFCASSKEGGGQPQHFGDGTRLSIL.